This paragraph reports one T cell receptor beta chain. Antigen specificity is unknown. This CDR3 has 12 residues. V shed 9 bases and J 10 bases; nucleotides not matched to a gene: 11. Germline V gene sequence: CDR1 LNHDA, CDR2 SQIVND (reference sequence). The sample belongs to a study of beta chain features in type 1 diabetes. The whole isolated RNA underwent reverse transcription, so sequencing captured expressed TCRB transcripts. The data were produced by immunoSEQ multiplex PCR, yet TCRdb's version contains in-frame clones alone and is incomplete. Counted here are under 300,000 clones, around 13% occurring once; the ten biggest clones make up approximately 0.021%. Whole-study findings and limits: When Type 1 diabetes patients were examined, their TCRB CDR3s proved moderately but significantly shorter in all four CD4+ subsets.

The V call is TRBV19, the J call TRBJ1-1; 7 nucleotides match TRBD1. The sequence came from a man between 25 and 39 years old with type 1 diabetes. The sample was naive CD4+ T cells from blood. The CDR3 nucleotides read TGTGCCAGCTCCCGGGACAGAGGGCGAGCTTTCTTT. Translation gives CASSRDRGRAFF.